Listed below are T cell receptor beta chains from one sample, sequenced in a study of blood T cell repertoires in COVID-19. Clones were sequenced by immunoSEQ multiplex PCR, and TCRdb holds only the in-frame ones, with some missing. The table includes around 370,000 clones, around nine tenths detected once. Sequencing was performed on peripheral blood. These receptors were taken from a woman in her 70s with COVID-19, enrolled during active disease. Each CDR3 is given with its conserved first and last residue. Fields, in order: J gene, V gene, D gene, clone size, CDR3 protein, CDR3 DNA. A D gene is named only where the DNA matches it firmly. Clone size is given for some rows only: seen once, a few or many times, or a class if the clone is expanded.

j_gene: TRBJ2-2; v_gene: TRBV19; d_gene: TRBD1; abundance: .; CDR3aa: CASIRPGRDRATGELFF; CDR3nt: TGTGCCAGTATCCGTCCGGGACGGGACAGGGCCACCGGGGAGCTGTTTTTT
j_gene: TRBJ2-7; v_gene: TRBV27; d_gene: TRBD2; abundance: .; CDR3aa: CASSLSGGGYEQYF; CDR3nt: TGTGCCAGCAGTTTATCTGGCGGGGGCTACGAGCAGTACTTC
j_gene: TRBJ2-3; v_gene: TRBV2; d_gene: TRBD2; abundance: .; CDR3aa: CASRDPRGGDTQYF; CDR3nt: TGTGCCAGCAGGGACCCACGGGGGGGAGATACGCAGTATTTT
j_gene: TRBJ2-1; v_gene: TRBV28; d_gene: TRBD1; abundance: .; CDR3aa: CASSHRTGSINEQFF; CDR3nt: TGTGCCAGCAGTCATAGGACAGGGTCCATAAATGAGCAGTTCTTC
j_gene: TRBJ1-3; v_gene: TRBV9; d_gene: .; abundance: .; CDR3aa: CASSVGPSSGNTIYF; CDR3nt: TGTGCCAGCAGCGTAGGTCCGAGCTCTGGAAACACCATATATTTT
j_gene: TRBJ2-5; v_gene: TRBV6-5; d_gene: TRBD1; abundance: .; CDR3aa: CASRDLRGQGETQYF; CDR3nt: TGTGCCAGCAGGGACCTTAGGGGGCAGGGAGAGACCCAGTACTTC
j_gene: TRBJ2-2; v_gene: TRBV19; d_gene: .; abundance: .; CDR3aa: CASIGAGNTGELFF; CDR3nt: TGTGCCAGTATAGGGGCAGGGAACACCGGGGAGCTGTTTTTT
j_gene: TRBJ1-2; v_gene: TRBV6-5; d_gene: .; abundance: .; CDR3aa: CASRAGSSGYTF; CDR3nt: TGTGCCAGCCGGGCAGGGTCAAGTGGCTACACCTTC
j_gene: TRBJ1-4; v_gene: TRBV12-5; d_gene: .; abundance: few; CDR3aa: CASGPISRRGATEKLFF; CDR3nt: TGTGCTAGTGGTCCAATTAGTCGCCGGGGGGCAACCGAAAAACTGTTTTTT
j_gene: TRBJ2-1; v_gene: TRBV2; d_gene: TRBD2; abundance: once; CDR3aa: CASSERGGSSYNEQFF; CDR3nt: TGTGCCAGCAGTGAACGGGGGGGCAGCTCCTACAATGAGCAGTTCTTC
j_gene: TRBJ2-3; v_gene: TRBV30; d_gene: .; abundance: .; CDR3aa: CAWRRTSTDTQYF; CDR3nt: TGTGCCTGGAGAAGGACTAGCACAGATACGCAGTATTTT
j_gene: TRBJ2-3; v_gene: TRBV6-2/TRBV6-3; d_gene: TRBD2; abundance: once; CDR3aa: CASSWTSGGTDTQYF; CDR3nt: TGTGCCAGCAGTTGGACTAGCGGGGGCACAGATACGCAGTATTTT
j_gene: TRBJ2-2; v_gene: TRBV27; d_gene: TRBD2; abundance: once; CDR3aa: CASRGGGSGELFF; CDR3nt: TGTGCCTCACGAGGCGGGGGGTCCGGGGAGCTGTTTTTT
j_gene: TRBJ1-2; v_gene: TRBV4-1; d_gene: TRBD1; abundance: .; CDR3aa: CASSHLVTGDYGYTF; CDR3nt: TGCGCCAGCAGCCACCTCGTCACAGGGGACTATGGCTACACCTTC
j_gene: TRBJ2-3; v_gene: TRBV27; d_gene: .; abundance: .; CDR3aa: CASSFPGTDTQYF; CDR3nt: TGTGCCAGCAGTTTTCCCGGGACAGATACGCAGTATTTT
j_gene: TRBJ2-3; v_gene: TRBV7-2; d_gene: .; abundance: .; CDR3aa: CASSLTRASTDTQYF; CDR3nt: TGTGCCAGCAGCCTCACTAGAGCTAGCACAGATACGCAGTATTTT
j_gene: TRBJ1-2; v_gene: TRBV12-3/TRBV12-4; d_gene: .; abundance: .; CDR3aa: CASSLEQGGYTF; CDR3nt: TGTGCCAGCAGTTTAGAACAGGGCGGCTACACCTTC
j_gene: TRBJ2-1; v_gene: TRBV30; d_gene: .; abundance: .; CDR3aa: CAWSVGGGPYNEQFF; CDR3nt: TGTGCCTGGAGTGTAGGGGGGGGCCCCTACAATGAGCAGTTCTTC
j_gene: TRBJ1-2; v_gene: TRBV12-3/TRBV12-4; d_gene: TRBD1; abundance: .; CDR3aa: CASSLTGVGYTF; CDR3nt: TGTGCCAGCAGTTTGACAGGGGTTGGCTACACCTTC
j_gene: TRBJ2-7; v_gene: TRBV5-1; d_gene: TRBD2; abundance: .; CDR3aa: CASSTNLERGAHEQYF; CDR3nt: TGCGCCAGCAGCACCAACTTGGAGCGGGGGGCCCACGAGCAGTACTTC
j_gene: TRBJ1-1; v_gene: TRBV6-5; d_gene: .; abundance: .; CDR3aa: CASSPSDMTREAFF; CDR3nt: TGTGCCAGCAGTCCCTCAGACATGACCAGAGAAGCTTTCTTT
j_gene: TRBJ2-5; v_gene: TRBV24-1; d_gene: TRBD2; abundance: .; CDR3aa: CATSDVGGSRETQYF; CDR3nt: TGTGCCACCAGTGACGTCGGGGGGTCCCGAGAGACCCAGTACTTC
j_gene: TRBJ2-3; v_gene: TRBV5-1; d_gene: TRBD2; abundance: .; CDR3aa: CASPTSGGSSSTDTQYF; CDR3nt: TGCGCCAGCCCTACTAGCGGGGGTTCCTCTAGCACAGATACGCAGTATTTT
j_gene: TRBJ1-5; v_gene: TRBV20-1; d_gene: .; abundance: .; CDR3aa: CSASLQGGNQPQHF; CDR3nt: TGCAGTGCTAGTCTACAGGGCGGCAATCAGCCCCAGCATTTT
j_gene: TRBJ1-2; v_gene: TRBV10-3; d_gene: .; abundance: .; CDR3aa: CAISIGGGYGYTF; CDR3nt: TGTGCCATCAGTATCGGGGGGGGATATGGCTACACCTTC
j_gene: TRBJ2-5; v_gene: TRBV12-3/TRBV12-4; d_gene: TRBD2; abundance: .; CDR3aa: CAIRLAVEETQYF; CDR3nt: TGTGCCATCCGACTAGCGGTGGAAGAGACCCAGTACTTC
j_gene: TRBJ1-2; v_gene: TRBV29-1; d_gene: .; abundance: few; CDR3aa: CSVVAEWRRPGYGYTF; CDR3nt: TGCAGCGTTGTAGCCGAATGGAGGCGTCCCGGGTATGGCTACACCTTC
j_gene: TRBJ2-1; v_gene: TRBV27; d_gene: .; abundance: .; CDR3aa: CASSFGWSSYNEQFF; CDR3nt: TGTGCCAGCAGTTTTGGGTGGAGCTCCTACAATGAGCAGTTCTTC
j_gene: TRBJ1-1; v_gene: TRBV5-4; d_gene: .; abundance: .; CDR3aa: CASSGDSHTEAFF; CDR3nt: TGTGCCAGCAGCGGCGACAGTCACACTGAAGCTTTCTTT
j_gene: TRBJ1-6; v_gene: TRBV7-8; d_gene: .; abundance: .; CDR3aa: CASSFGSYNSPLHF; CDR3nt: TGTGCCAGCAGCTTCGGCTCCTATAATTCACCCCTCCACTTT
j_gene: TRBJ1-1; v_gene: TRBV5-1; d_gene: .; abundance: .; CDR3aa: CASSGADGTLTVEAFF; CDR3nt: TGCGCCAGCAGCGGGGCCGATGGGACTCTGACGGTTGAAGCTTTCTTT
j_gene: TRBJ2-3; v_gene: TRBV5-5; d_gene: TRBD1; abundance: few; CDR3aa: CASSFGQAPSTDTQYF; CDR3nt: TGTGCCAGCAGCTTTGGACAGGCACCTAGCACAGATACGCAGTATTTT
j_gene: TRBJ1-1; v_gene: TRBV28; d_gene: .; abundance: .; CDR3aa: CASSLERVATEAFF; CDR3nt: TGTGCCAGCAGTTTAGAGAGGGTAGCCACTGAAGCTTTCTTT
j_gene: TRBJ2-1; v_gene: TRBV19; d_gene: .; abundance: .; CDR3aa: CASSIMGGARTSYNEQFF; CDR3nt: TGTGCCAGTAGTATAATGGGGGGGGCCCGCACTTCCTACAATGAGCAGTTCTTC
j_gene: TRBJ2-1; v_gene: TRBV20-1; d_gene: .; abundance: .; CDR3aa: CSASSPYNEQFF; CDR3nt: TGCAGTGCTAGTTCCCCTTACAATGAGCAGTTCTTC
j_gene: TRBJ2-1; v_gene: TRBV30; d_gene: .; abundance: .; CDR3aa: CAWRVGSYNEQFF; CDR3nt: TGTGCCTGGAGAGTCGGGTCCTACAATGAGCAGTTCTTC
j_gene: TRBJ1-2; v_gene: TRBV4-1; d_gene: TRBD1; abundance: .; CDR3aa: CASSQAQGVEGYTF; CDR3nt: TGCGCCAGCAGCCAGGCACAGGGGGTAGAGGGCTACACCTTC
j_gene: TRBJ2-1; v_gene: TRBV7-2; d_gene: TRBD2; abundance: .; CDR3aa: CASSTSGASYNEQFF; CDR3nt: TGTGCCAGCAGCACCAGCGGGGCCTCCTACAATGAGCAGTTCTTC
j_gene: TRBJ1-1; v_gene: TRBV4-3; d_gene: .; abundance: .; CDR3aa: CASSQAGAFEAFF; CDR3nt: TGCGCCAGCAGCCAAGCTGGAGCCTTTGAAGCTTTCTTT
j_gene: TRBJ2-3; v_gene: TRBV2; d_gene: TRBD1; abundance: .; CDR3aa: CASEGARADTQYF; CDR3nt: TGTGCCAGCGAGGGGGCCCGGGCAGATACGCAGTATTTT
j_gene: TRBJ2-5; v_gene: TRBV7-7; d_gene: .; abundance: .; CDR3aa: CASSLGTGGPGETQYF; CDR3nt: TGTGCCAGCAGCTTAGGGACGGGGGGCCCCGGGGAGACCCAGTACTTC
j_gene: TRBJ2-1; v_gene: TRBV30; d_gene: .; abundance: .; CDR3aa: CAWSVLDEQFF; CDR3nt: TGTGCCTGGAGTGTACTGGATGAGCAGTTCTTC
j_gene: TRBJ2-5; v_gene: TRBV5-1; d_gene: TRBD2; abundance: once; CDR3aa: CASSLGGLAALETQYF; CDR3nt: TGCGCCAGCAGCTTGGGGGGACTAGCGGCATTAGAGACCCAGTACTTC
j_gene: TRBJ1-1; v_gene: TRBV24-1; d_gene: .; abundance: .; CDR3aa: CATSDATGNTEAFF; CDR3nt: TGTGCCACCAGTGATGCGACAGGGAACACTGAAGCTTTCTTT
j_gene: TRBJ1-2; v_gene: TRBV2; d_gene: TRBD1; abundance: few; CDR3aa: CASSGDRIYGYTF; CDR3nt: TGTGCCAGCAGTGGGGACAGGATCTATGGCTACACCTTC
j_gene: TRBJ1-2; v_gene: TRBV4-1; d_gene: .; abundance: .; CDR3aa: CASSQDRGAPEGYPNYGYTF; CDR3nt: TGCGCCAGCAGCCAAGATCGGGGGGCTCCCGAGGGTTACCCTAACTATGGCTACACCTTC
j_gene: TRBJ2-1; v_gene: TRBV7-9; d_gene: TRBD2; abundance: .; CDR3aa: CASSFSGATYNEQFF; CDR3nt: TGTGCCAGCAGCTTTAGCGGGGCCACCTACAATGAGCAGTTCTTC
j_gene: TRBJ2-1; v_gene: TRBV7-2; d_gene: TRBD2; abundance: .; CDR3aa: CASSYRGGTYNEQFF; CDR3nt: TGTGCCAGCAGCTACCGGGGGGGGACCTACAATGAGCAGTTCTTC
j_gene: TRBJ2-7; v_gene: TRBV14; d_gene: .; abundance: .; CDR3aa: CASSSAYEQYF; CDR3nt: TGTGCCAGCAGCTCCGCCTACGAGCAGTACTTC
j_gene: TRBJ1-2; v_gene: TRBV27; d_gene: TRBD1; abundance: few; CDR3aa: CASSTIQGADYGYTF; CDR3nt: TGTGCCAGCAGTACCATACAGGGGGCGGACTATGGCTACACCTTC
j_gene: TRBJ2-7; v_gene: TRBV4-2; d_gene: TRBD2; abundance: .; CDR3aa: CASSTGGTSAYEQYF; CDR3nt: TGTGCCAGCAGCACCGGGGGGACGAGCGCCTACGAGCAGTACTTC
j_gene: TRBJ2-7; v_gene: TRBV19; d_gene: .; abundance: .; CDR3aa: CASSADRYLSYEQYF; CDR3nt: TGTGCCAGTAGTGCCGACAGATACCTCTCCTACGAGCAGTACTTC
j_gene: TRBJ2-7; v_gene: TRBV9; d_gene: .; abundance: .; CDR3aa: CASSLRGDRDSYEQYF; CDR3nt: TGTGCCAGCAGCCTAAGGGGGGACAGAGACTCCTACGAGCAGTACTTC
j_gene: TRBJ1-5; v_gene: TRBV28; d_gene: TRBD1; abundance: .; CDR3aa: CASRLGQGEHQPQHF; CDR3nt: TGTGCCAGCAGACTAGGACAGGGTGAGCATCAGCCCCAGCATTTT
j_gene: TRBJ2-3; v_gene: TRBV11-2; d_gene: TRBD1; abundance: .; CDR3aa: CASSQIDRVADTQYF; CDR3nt: TGTGCCAGCAGCCAGATCGACAGGGTGGCAGATACGCAGTATTTT